This TCR beta chain appears in the sequencing data of a study of human T cells and chemical hapten exposure. Study-wide points: Donors in the study had alopecia, meaning their immune response may differ from healthy people's.

In its sample, this clonotype was seen many times. Antigen specificity is unknown. Stated time point: pre-sensitization, week 0. Treatment: therapeutic diphenylcyclopropenone sensitization with weekly scalp DPC. Individual cDNA molecules each carried unique molecular identifiers attached by the library. TCRdb reanalysed the RACE reads using MiXCR and keeps one entry per CDR3 protein. Among around 300,000 distinct CDR3 sequences listed, 5.5% were seen once. Sequences were derived from whole blood, sampled in connection with sensitization to the hapten diphenylcyclopropenone (DPC). This clonotype was obtained from a woman between 18 and 29 years old with alopecia areata. Some clones in this sample may be carry-over from other donors' samples.

The CDR3 spells CSANRGGMEYNEQFF. Here the CDR3 DNA reads TGCAGTGCTAACAGAGGGGGTATGGAGTACAATGAGCAGTTCTTC. This sequence joins TRBV20-1 and TRBJ2-1; D might be TRBD1 (6 bases). Trimming left V 4 bases short and J 4 bases short, with 17 bases between. Looked up from germline, CDR1 is DFQATT and CDR2 is SNEGSKA (reference sequence). The CDR3 is made up of 15 amino acids.